Detailed here is one T cell receptor beta chain. No antigen is known for it. This entry comes from a study of OX40 agonist ivuxolimab in advanced cancers. Study observations and caveats: Dosing at 0.1 to 3.0 mg/kg was accompanied by clonal expansion of CD4+ and CD8+ blood T cells by week 6.

Trimming cost V 2 bases and J 7 bases, with 17 bases left between them. Germline CDR1 is SEHNR and CDR2 is FQNEAQ (reference sequence). The CDR3 has 16 residues. Clones were read by immunoSEQ multiplex PCR, and TCRdb kept only the in-frame ones, dropping some. The profile shows about 79,000 clones, around 87% of them singletons. This clonotype originated in an adult with an advanced solid tumor such as melanoma, head and neck, liver or kidney cancer. Sequenced material: CD4+ or CD8+ T cells sorted from blood, taken in a trial of the OX40 agonist ivuxolimab. The chain uses TRBV7-9 and TRBJ1-4; weak D call: TRBD1 (5 bases). The CDR3 reads CASSLISSQAFEKLFF. CDR3 DNA: TGTGCCAGCAGCTTAATTTCGTCACAGGCGTTTGAAAAACTGTTTTTT.